Listed here are 15 T cell receptor beta chains from one sample, sequenced in a study of tumor-infiltrating lymphocytes in primary liver carcinoma. Germline DNA was extracted alongside blood RNA, which was obtained from unsorted whole blood. Starting from around 510 ng of total RNA, TCR beta cDNA was produced with a primer in the constant region. Libraries of TCR beta came from three nested multiplex PCR rounds with slightly modified ARM-PCR. TRBV1-TRBV30 forward primers paired with a C-beta reverse primer drove the first two PCR rounds, about 10 cycles each. TCRdb reprocessed the multiplex PCR reads via MiXCR and lists one record per CDR3 protein. The sample consists of 250,000 to 400,000 distinct CDR3 sequences, 65% of them appearing once. Sequenced input: peripheral blood. All receptors come from a middle-aged man with primary liver carcinoma and hepatitis B virus infection.

For the CDR3, the DNA is TGTGCCAGCAGCACACGCACCGGGACAGACTATGGCTACACCTTC. It is translated as CASSTRTGTDYGYTF. This rearrangement joins TRBV21-1 to TRBJ1-2; TRBD1, the table's D call, was not compared with the DNA. TRBV21-1 is recorded as a pseudogene. This CDR3 is built from 15 residues.

This clonotype showed up just once. The chain carries TRBV5-1 and TRBJ2-7; 7 bases line up with TRBD1. The J segment lost 9 bases and the V segment lost 4 bases, leaving 13 bases of the junction unmatched. The CDR3 contains 14 residues. Germline CDR1 reads SGHRS; CDR2 reads YFSETQ. The CDR3 DNA reads TGCGCCAGCAGCCCTAACAGGGGCGGGCACGTGCAGTACTTC. Encoded protein: CASSPNRGGHVQYF.

Concerning this clonotype itself: Relative to the germline gene, one junction end is altered; a read error may explain this. The chain joins TRBV7-3 to TRBJ2-1; D gene ambiguous. The germline gives CDR1 SGHTA, CDR2 FQGTGA. This CDR3 comprises 13 residues. The CDR3 protein is CANSPEPYNEQFF. The DNA of the CDR3 is TGTGCCAACAGCCCGGAACCCTACAATGAGCAGTTCTTC.

CDR3 nucleotide sequence: TGTGCCACCAGTGGGGGGACAGTGAACACTGAAGCTTTCTTT. Amino acids: CATSGGTVNTEAFF. V and J are TRBV24-1 and TRBJ1-1, with 7 bases matching TRBD1. The V segment lost 5 bases and the J segment 0 bases; nucleotides outside the gene matches: 2. The CDR3 has 14 residues. Looked up from germline, CDR1 is KGHDR and CDR2 is SFDVKD.

This chain joins TRBV6-2 or TRBV6-3 and TRBJ2-3; TRBD2 matches at 15 bases. This CDR3 region has 17 residues. V lost 7 bases, J lost 6 bases, and 11 bases stayed unmatched. The germline V gene has CDR1 MNHEY and CDR2 SVGEGT. The CDR3 is CASIHRTSGRARDTQYF. The DNA of the CDR3 is TGTGCCAGCATCCACCGGACTAGCGGGAGGGCTAGGGATACGCAGTATTTT.

As concerns this clonotype: A read error is possible here, since a much larger clone lies one base away. V gene TRBV6-2 or TRBV6-3 combines with J gene TRBJ2-1; maybe TRBD2 (5 bases). Per germline, CDR1 MNHEY and CDR2 SVGEGT. The CDR3 runs 15 residues. V was clipped by 0 bases and J by 2 bases, with 8 bases between them. The CDR3 coding sequence is TGTGCCAGCAGTTACTCGATGGAGGCCTACAATGAGCAGTTCTTC. As protein: CASSYSMEAYNEQFF.

The CDR3, as DNA: TGTGCCAGCAGCTTAGCAGAATACATCGGGGAGCTGTTTTTT. It encodes CASSLAEYIGELFF. This rearrangement joins TRBV11-2 to TRBJ2-2; D call uncertain. Germline V gene data show CDR1 as SGHAT and CDR2 as FQNNGV. Trimming took off 1 base at V and 7 bases at J, with 10 bases between the two ends. CDR3 length: 14 residues.

The genes are TRBV11-2 and TRBJ2-7, with a possible D match to TRBD2 (5 bases). Trimming shortened V by 8 bases and J by 2 bases, and 16 bases separated the two germline ends. The CDR3 sequence is 14 residues long. The germline gives CDR1 SGHAT, CDR2 FQNNGV. The CDR3 loop is CASGYQAEAYEQYF. CDR3 coding DNA: TGTGCCAGCGGCTACCAGGCGGAGGCCTACGAGCAGTACTTC.

This clonotype was observed a handful of times. One end of the junction does not line up with germline, which may come from a read error. This chain connects TRBV12-3 or TRBV12-4 to TRBJ2-3; D is uncertain. The CDR3 sequence is 13 residues long. The CDR3 DNA follows: TGTGCCAGCAATTTAACGCGCACAGATACGCAGTATTTT. It yields the protein CASNLTRTDTQYF.

The chain uses TRBV10-3 and TRBJ1-5; D is possibly TRBD1 or TRBD2 (5 bases each). The DNA end favors TRBJ2-3, so the J call may be wrong. Germline V gene lookup returns CDR1 ENHRY and CDR2 SYGVKD. The CDR3 spans 15 residues. This CDR3 reads CAISGAGSSNQPQYF. The CDR3, as DNA: TGTGCCATCAGTGGAGCAGGGTCTAGCAATCAGCCCCAGTATTTT.

About this clonotype itself: With a much larger clone just one base away, this may be a read error. The chain links TRBV5-5 to TRBJ1-5, with 7 bases lining up with TRBD1. The CDR3 is made up of 15 amino acids. Germline loops: CDR1 SGHKS, CDR2 YYEKEE (reference sequence). CDR3 DNA sequence: TGTGCCAGCATCTTGGGGACAGACAGTTATCAGCCCCAGCATTTT. Its translation: CASILGTDSYQPQHF.

This clonotype has ten or more counts. The chain links TRBV6-6 to TRBJ1-2; D is ambiguous. This CDR3 comprises 14 residues. The V and J ends lost 0 bases and 6 bases respectively, with 11 bases between them. Germline V gives CDR1 MNHNY, CDR2 SVGAGI (reference sequence). CDR3 region: CASSYSNLLNGYTF. In DNA form, the CDR3 reads TGTGCCAGCAGTTACTCGAACCTACTGAATGGCTACACCTTC.

V usage is TRBV20-1 and J usage is TRBJ1-1; D is ambiguous. V lost 0 bases, J lost 1 base, and 3 bases lay in between. Germline V gene data show CDR1 as DFQATT and CDR2 as SNEGSKA (reference sequence). This CDR3 contains 12 residues. The CDR3 DNA reads as TGCAGTGCTAGAGAACCGAACACTGAAGCTTTCTTT. It is translated as CSAREPNTEAFF.

A word on this clonotype: Possible read error: a much larger clone is one base away. This sequence joins TRBV10-3 and TRBJ2-3; D is undetermined. Germline loops: CDR1 ENHRY, CDR2 SYGVKD. The length of the CDR3 is 15 residues. The CDR3 DNA is TGTGTCATCAGTGAGTCGTCGCTCAGCACAGATACGCAGTATTTT. It yields the protein CVISESSLSTDTQYF.

Comments on this clonotype: A single base separates this from a much larger clone, so it may be a read error. The V and J genes are TRBV6-1 and TRBJ1-2, with 7 bases identical to TRBD1. Germline assignment: CDR1 MNHNS and CDR2 SASEGT. There are 13 residues in the CDR3. CDR3 sequence reads: CASRSDRVYCYTF. The CDR3 bases are TGTGCCAGCAGGTCAGACAGGGTCTATTGCTACACCTTC.